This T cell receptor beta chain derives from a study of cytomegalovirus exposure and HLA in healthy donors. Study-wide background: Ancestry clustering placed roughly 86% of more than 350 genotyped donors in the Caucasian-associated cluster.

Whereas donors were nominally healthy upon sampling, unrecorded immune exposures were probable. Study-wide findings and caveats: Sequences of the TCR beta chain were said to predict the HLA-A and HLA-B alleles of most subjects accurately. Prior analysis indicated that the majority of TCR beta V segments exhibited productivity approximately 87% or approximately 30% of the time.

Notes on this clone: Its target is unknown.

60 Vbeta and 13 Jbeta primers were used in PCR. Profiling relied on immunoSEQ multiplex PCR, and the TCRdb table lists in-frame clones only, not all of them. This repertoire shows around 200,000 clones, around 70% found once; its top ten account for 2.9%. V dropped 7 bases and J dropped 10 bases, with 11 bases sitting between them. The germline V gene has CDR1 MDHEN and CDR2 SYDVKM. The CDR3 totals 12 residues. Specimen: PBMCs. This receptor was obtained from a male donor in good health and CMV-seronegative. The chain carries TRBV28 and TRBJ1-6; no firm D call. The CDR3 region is CASMEQRSPLHF. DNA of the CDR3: TGTGCCAGCATGGAACAGCGGTCACCCCTCCACTTT.